What follows is one TCR beta chain and its context. Its antigen remains unidentified. These data belong to a study of cytomegalovirus exposure and HLA in healthy donors. Study-level findings and limits: Presence/absence analyses treated sequencing depth as roughly uniform across donors.

Use of 60 Vbeta and 13 Jbeta primers characterized the PCR. Authors' analysis steps: Later analysis identified 65 million to 80 million unique TCR beta chains, about 10 million shared. TCRdb keeps only in-frame clones here, not all; method: immunoSEQ multiplex PCR. From that table come the V and J calls and clone size; the DNA was used to work out D and trimming. The sample yields some 150,000 clones, approximately 79% seen once. Trimming removed 7 bases from V and 6 bases from J, with 13 bases in between. From germline, CDR1 is MDHEN and CDR2 SYDVKM. The CDR3 has 13 amino acids. The J gene is TRBJ1-5, the V gene TRBV28; D may be TRBD1 (5 bases). The sample was PBMCs. The clonotype was recovered from a man in his 60s in good health and CMV-seronegative. CDR3: CASTLGGSQPQHF. In DNA form, the CDR3 reads TGTGCCAGCACCCTCGGGGGTAGTCAGCCCCAGCATTTT.